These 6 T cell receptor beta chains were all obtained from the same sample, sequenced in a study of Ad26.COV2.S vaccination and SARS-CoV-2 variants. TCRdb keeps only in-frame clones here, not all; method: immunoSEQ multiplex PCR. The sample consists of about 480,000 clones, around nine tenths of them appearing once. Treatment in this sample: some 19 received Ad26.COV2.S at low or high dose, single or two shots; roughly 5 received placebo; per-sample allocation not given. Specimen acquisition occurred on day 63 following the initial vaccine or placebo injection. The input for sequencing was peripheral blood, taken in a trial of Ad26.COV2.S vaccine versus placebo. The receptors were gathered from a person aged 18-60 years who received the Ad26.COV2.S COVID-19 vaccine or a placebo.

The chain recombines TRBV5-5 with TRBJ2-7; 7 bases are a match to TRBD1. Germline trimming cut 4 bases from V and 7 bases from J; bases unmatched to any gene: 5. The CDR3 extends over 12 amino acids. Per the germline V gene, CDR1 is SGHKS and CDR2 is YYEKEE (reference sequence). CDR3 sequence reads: CASSATGEEQYF. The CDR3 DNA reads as TGTGCCAGCAGCGCAACAGGGGAAGAGCAGTACTTC.

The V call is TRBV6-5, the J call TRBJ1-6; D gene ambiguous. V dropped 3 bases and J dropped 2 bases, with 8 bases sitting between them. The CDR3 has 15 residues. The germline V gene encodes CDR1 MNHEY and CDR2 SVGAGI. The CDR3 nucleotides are TGTGCCAGCAGTTATGGCAGAACCTATAATTCACCCCTCCACTTT. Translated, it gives CASSYGRTYNSPLHF.

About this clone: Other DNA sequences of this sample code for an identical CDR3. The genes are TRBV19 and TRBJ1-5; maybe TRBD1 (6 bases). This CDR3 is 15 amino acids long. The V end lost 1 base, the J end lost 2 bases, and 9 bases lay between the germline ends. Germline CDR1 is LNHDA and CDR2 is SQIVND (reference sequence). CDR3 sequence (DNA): TGTGCCAGTAGTATAGTAGGGGGAGGCAATCAGCCCCAGCATTTT. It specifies CASSIVGGGNQPQHF.

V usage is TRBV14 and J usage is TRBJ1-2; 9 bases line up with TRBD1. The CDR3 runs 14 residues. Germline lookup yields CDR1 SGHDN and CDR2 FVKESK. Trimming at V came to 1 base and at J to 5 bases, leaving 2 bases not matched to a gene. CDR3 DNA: TGTGCCAGCAGCCAAGTTGGACAGGGGTATGGCTACACCTTC. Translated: CASSQVGQGYGYTF.

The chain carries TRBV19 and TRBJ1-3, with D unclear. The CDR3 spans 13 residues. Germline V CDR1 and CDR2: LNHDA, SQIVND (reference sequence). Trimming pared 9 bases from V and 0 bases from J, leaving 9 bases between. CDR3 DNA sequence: TGTGCCAGCTCTGTCGACTCTGGAAACACCATATATTTT. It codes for CASSVDSGNTIYF.

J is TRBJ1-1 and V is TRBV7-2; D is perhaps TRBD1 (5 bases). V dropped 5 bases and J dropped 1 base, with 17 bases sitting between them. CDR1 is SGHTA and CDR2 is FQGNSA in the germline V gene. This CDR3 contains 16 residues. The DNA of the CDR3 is TGTGCCAGCAGCCGCGGGACGAGGTGGGCGAACACTGAAGCTTTCTTT. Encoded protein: CASSRGTRWANTEAFF.